The TCR beta chain described here comes from a study of resident and recirculating memory T cells in vitiligo (dated by TCRdb to 2016 to 2019). In the study overall: For TCR beta sequencing, each of 3 stable vitiligo patients provided PBMCs and epidermis from shave biopsies taken at two lesional sites and two nonlesional sites. The goal of the human TCR beta sequencing was to check whether lesional vitiligo skin contained specific clones that differed from the clones found in nonlesional skin and blood. Without cell sorting, samples were homogenized immediately before genomic DNA was extracted using the Qiagen DNeasy Blood & Tissue Kit.

For this chain, trimming is 3 bases at the V end and 9 bases at the J end, and the number of junction bases without a gene match is 9. Reading from cysteine to phenylalanine, the CDR3 counts 15 amino acids. Here the CDR3 DNA is all that survives: 45 bases in frame from base 1. CDR1 and CDR2 are drawn from the germline V gene: SNHLY, FYNNEI. What the authors observed across the whole study: TCR sequences were not found to be conserved across biopsy sites or patients, suggesting that different lesions are infiltrated by different T cell clones, a pattern described as private specificity. Mechanistic studies in the future are needed to assess how much the detected T cell clones and the human Trm pools versus Tcm pools each contribute. Even within a single patient, overlap and correlation analysis found no significant repertoire overlap between any biopsies apart from each lesion compared with itself. No unique dominant TCR clone was detected, and variation in clonality was observed among vitiligo lesions.

Details on this clone: Its antigen remains unidentified. Per-base quality was not reported, and no clone a single base away is much larger than it.

The immunoSEQ hsTCRB kit was used to amplify TCR beta chains from genomic DNA. TCR beta libraries were sequenced on an Illumina MiSeq instrument by the immunoSEQ service. Under the source paper's analysis protocol: Repertoire data were analyzed using the immunoSEQ Analyzer. This immuneACCESS table, as held by TCRdb, lists in-frame sequences with V and J called but not all clones. Of the missing ones, under half trace to an unresolved V gene in checked studies; the others have no known cause. The V and J calls and clone size were taken over from that table, and D and trimming were inferred from the DNA. This sample has roughly 76,000 clones in its table, and roughly nine tenths of those were observed once. The biggest ten clones account for more than 4% of the sample. Vitiligo was considered stable when no change in lesions had been observed over the previous 6 months. To count as stable, patients also needed to show no confetti depigmentation, which is a clinical sign of active vitiligo. Any patient who had received treatment in the previous three months was excluded. Ficoll density gradient centrifugation was used to isolate PBMCs from heparinized blood, after which the PBMCs were flash-frozen.

The receptor chain draws on TRBV2 and TRBJ1-5; 9 central nucleotides agree with TRBD1. This sequence was found in a male donor with vitiligo. Sequencing was performed on blood. The DNA sequence is given as TGTGCCAGCAGTGAGGACTACGGGACAGGGACGCCCCAGCATTTT. Its translation is CASSEDYGTGTPQHF.